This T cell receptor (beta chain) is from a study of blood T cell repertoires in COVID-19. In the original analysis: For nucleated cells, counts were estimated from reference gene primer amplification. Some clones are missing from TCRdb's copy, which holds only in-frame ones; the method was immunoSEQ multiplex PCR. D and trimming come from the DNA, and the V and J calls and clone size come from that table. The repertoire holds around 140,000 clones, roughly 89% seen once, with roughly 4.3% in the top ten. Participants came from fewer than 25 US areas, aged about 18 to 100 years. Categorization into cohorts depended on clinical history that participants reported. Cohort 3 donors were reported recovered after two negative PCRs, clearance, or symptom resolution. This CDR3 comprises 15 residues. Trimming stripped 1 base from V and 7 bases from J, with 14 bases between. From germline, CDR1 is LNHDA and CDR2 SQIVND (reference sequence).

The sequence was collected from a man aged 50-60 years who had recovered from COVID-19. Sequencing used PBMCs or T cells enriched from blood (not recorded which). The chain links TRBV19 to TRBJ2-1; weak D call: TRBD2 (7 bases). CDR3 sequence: CASSIGGGAWNEQFF. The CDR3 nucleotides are TGTGCCAGTAGTATAGGTGGGGGGGCTTGGAATGAGCAGTTCTTC.